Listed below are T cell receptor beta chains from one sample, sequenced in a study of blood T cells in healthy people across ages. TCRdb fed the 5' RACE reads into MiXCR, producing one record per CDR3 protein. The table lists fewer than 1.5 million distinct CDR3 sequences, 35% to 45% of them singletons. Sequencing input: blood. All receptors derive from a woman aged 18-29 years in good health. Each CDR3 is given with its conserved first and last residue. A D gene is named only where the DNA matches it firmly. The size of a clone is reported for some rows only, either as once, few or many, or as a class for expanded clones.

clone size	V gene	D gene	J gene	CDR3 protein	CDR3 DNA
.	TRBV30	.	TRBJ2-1	CAWSVGGNNEQFF	TGTGCCTGGAGTGTCGGGGGAAACAATGAGCAGTTCTTC
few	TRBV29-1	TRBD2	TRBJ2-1	CSVDRGLASGDGSYNEQFF	TGCAGCGTTGATAGGGGACTAGCGTCAGGGGACGGCTCCTACAATGAGCAGTTCTTC
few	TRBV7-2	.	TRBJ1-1	CASNQEAFAFF	TGTGCCAGCAACCAGGAGGCATTTGCTTTCTTT
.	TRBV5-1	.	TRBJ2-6	CASSLVARGGANVLTF	TGCGCCAGCAGCTTGGTAGCGCGGGGTGGGGCCAACGTCCTGACTTTC
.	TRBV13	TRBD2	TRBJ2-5	CASSLETSGDQETQYF	TGTGCCAGCAGCTTAGAAACTAGCGGGGACCAAGAGACCCAGTACTTC
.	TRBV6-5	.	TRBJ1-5	CASSSGISNQPQHF	TGTGCCAGCAGTTCCGGTATTAGCAATCAGCCCCAGCATTTT
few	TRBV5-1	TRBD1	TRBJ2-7	CASIGQGSYEQYF	TGCGCCAGCATTGGACAGGGATCCTACGAGCAGTACTTC
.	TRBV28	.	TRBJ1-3	CASSTGSAGNTIYF	TGTGCCAGCAGCACAGGGAGCGCTGGAAACACCATATATTTT
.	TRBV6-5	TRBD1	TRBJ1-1	CASSYSPTGAPEAFF	TGTGCCAGCAGTTACAGTCCAACAGGGGCCCCAGAAGCTTTCTTT
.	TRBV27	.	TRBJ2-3	CASTPGHSSTDTQYF	TGTGCCAGCACCCCGGGACACTCTAGCACAGATACGCAGTATTTT
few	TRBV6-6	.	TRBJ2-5	CASSHRPRETQYF	TGTGCCAGCAGTCACAGACCTAGGGAGACCCAGTACTTC
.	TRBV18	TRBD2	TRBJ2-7	CASSPEDSGGLSSYEQYF	TGTGCCAGCTCACCAGAAGATAGCGGGGGGCTCAGCTCCTACGAGCAGTACTTC
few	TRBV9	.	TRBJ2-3	CASSVVGSTDTQYF	TGTGCCAGCAGCGTAGTTGGCAGCACAGATACGCAGTATTTT
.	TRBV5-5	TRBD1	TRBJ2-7	CASSSYDRGNTHEQYF	TGTGCCAGCAGCTCCTACGACAGGGGAAACACCCACGAGCAGTACTTC
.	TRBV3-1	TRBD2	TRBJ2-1	CASSHTTSGSSNEQFF	TGTGCCAGCAGCCATACCACTAGCGGGAGTTCCAATGAGCAGTTCTTC
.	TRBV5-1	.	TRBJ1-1	CASSLWVGNTEAFF	TGCGCCAGCAGCTTGTGGGTTGGGAACACTGAAGCTTTCTTT
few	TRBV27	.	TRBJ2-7	CASSLHRASYEQYF	TGTGCCAGCAGTTTACACAGGGCCTCCTACGAGCAGTACTTC
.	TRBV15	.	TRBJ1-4	CATSGGTGANEKLFF	TGTGCCACCTCCGGAGGAACGGGGGCTAATGAAAAACTGTTTTTT
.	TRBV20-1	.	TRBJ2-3	CSAEAGVDTQYF	TGCAGTGCCGAAGCGGGCGTGGATACGCAGTATTTT
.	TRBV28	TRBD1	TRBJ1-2	CATRDRTNYGYTF	TGTGCCACCCGGGACAGAACTAACTATGGCTACACCTTC
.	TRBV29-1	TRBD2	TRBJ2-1	CSVSGGVNEQFF	TGCAGCGTCTCGGGAGGGGTCAATGAGCAGTTCTTC
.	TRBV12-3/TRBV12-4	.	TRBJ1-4	CASSLGPYYEKLFF	TGTGCCAGCAGTTTAGGGCCCTATTATGAAAAACTGTTTTTT
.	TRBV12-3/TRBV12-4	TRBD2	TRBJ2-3	CASRGSGGAPDTQYF	TGTGCCAGCAGGGGCAGCGGGGGGGCCCCAGATACGCAGTATTTT
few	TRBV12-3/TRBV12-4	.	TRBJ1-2	CASSPPGGGGGYTF	TGTGCCAGCAGTCCGCCGGGGGGGGGCGGCGGCTACACCTTC
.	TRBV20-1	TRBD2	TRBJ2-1	CSARNSGGANEQFF	TGCAGTGCTAGAAATAGCGGGGGGGCCAATGAGCAGTTCTTC
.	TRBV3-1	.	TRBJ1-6	CASSQEGGNSPLHF	TGTGCCAGCAGCCAAGAAGGGGGTAATTCACCCCTCCACTTT
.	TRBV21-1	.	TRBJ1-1	CASSKEPKKTCGTEAFF	TGTGCCAGCAGCAAAGAACCCAAGAAGACGTGTGGCACTGAAGCTTTCTTT
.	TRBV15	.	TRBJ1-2	CATSRDWAGTVGYTF	TGTGCCACCAGCAGAGATTGGGCCGGGACGGTTGGCTACACCTTC
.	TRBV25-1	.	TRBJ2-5	CASRRWTQYF	TGTGCCAGCCGACGTTGGACCCAGTACTTC
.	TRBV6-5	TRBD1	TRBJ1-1	CASKKQGGGTEAFF	TGTGCCAGCAAAAAACAGGGGGGCGGCACTGAAGCTTTCTTT
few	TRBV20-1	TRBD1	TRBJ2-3	CSAHDTGGPSTDTQYF	TGCAGTGCCCACGACACAGGGGGTCCTAGCACAGATACGCAGTATTTT
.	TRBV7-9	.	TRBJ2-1	CASSLLGGGKNEQFF	TGTGCCAGCAGCCTACTAGGGGGGGGGAAGAATGAGCAGTTCTTC
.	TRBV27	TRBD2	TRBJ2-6	CASSSGLPNSGANVLTF	TGTGCCAGCAGTTCGGGACTACCGAACTCTGGGGCCAACGTCCTGACTTTC
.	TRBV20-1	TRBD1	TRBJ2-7	CSANTDRIVGEQYF	TGCAGTGCCAACACGGACAGGATCGTTGGCGAGCAGTACTTC
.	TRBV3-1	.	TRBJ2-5	CASSQGVKEQETQYF	TGTGCCAGCAGCCAAGGAGTAAAGGAGCAAGAGACCCAGTACTTC
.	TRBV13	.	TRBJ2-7	CASSSVFYEQYF	TGTGCCAGCAGCTCCGTTTTCTACGAGCAGTACTTC
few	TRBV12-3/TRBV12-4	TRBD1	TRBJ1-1	CASSLGTGAFF	TGTGCCAGCAGTTTAGGGACAGGCGCTTTCTTT
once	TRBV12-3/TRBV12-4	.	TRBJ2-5	CASSVPGMETQYF	TGTGCCAGCAGTGTCCCAGGGATGGAGACCCAGTACTTC
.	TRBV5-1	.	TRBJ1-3	CASSLGGLSGNTIYF	TGCGCCAGCAGCTTGGGGGGTCTCTCTGGAAACACCATATATTTT